Following are 4 T cell receptor beta chains from one sample sequenced in a study of cytomegalovirus exposure and HLA in healthy donors. The PCR employed 60 Vbeta primers together with 13 Jbeta primers. The protocol was immunoSEQ multiplex PCR, while the TCRdb copy is restricted to in-frame clones and leaves out a portion. The top ten hold about 1.2% of the sample, which has about 170,000 clones, over 80% seen once. The material sequenced was PBMCs. These receptors came from a boy aged 2-15 years in good health and CMV-seronegative.

This chain uses TRBV7-2 with TRBJ2-1, with 10 nucleotides matching TRBD2. From germline, CDR1 is SGHTA and CDR2 FQGNSA. The CDR3 consists of 15 residues. The V gene end was trimmed by 5 bases and the J gene end by 4 bases; junction bases not matched to a gene: 5. The chain's CDR3 is CASSTRTSGYNEQFF. Here the CDR3 DNA reads TGTGCCAGCAGCACTCGGACTAGCGGTTACAATGAGCAGTTCTTC.

This chain connects TRBV2 to TRBJ1-5; 8 bases agree with TRBD1. There are 11 residues in the CDR3. After removal of 6 bases from V and 16 bases from J, the junction contained 8 bases not matched to a gene. The germline CDR1 and CDR2 sequences are SNHLY and FYNNEI. The CDR3 sequence is CASSRRDRLHF. The CDR3 nucleotides are TGTGCCAGCAGCCGCCGGGACAGGTTACATTTT.

This chain joins TRBV5-1 and TRBJ2-5; 11 nucleotides match TRBD2. The germline gives CDR1 SGHRS, CDR2 YFSETQ. J was trimmed by 2 bases and V by 4 bases; bases with no gene match: 4. The CDR3 totals 15 residues. In nucleotides, the CDR3 is TGCGCCAGCAGCCCCCGACTAGCGGGACAAGAGACCCAGTACTTC. Amino acid sequence: CASSPRLAGQETQYF. The variable domain in full, with the rest retrieved from reference TRBV5-1 and TRBJ2-5, is KAGVTQTPRYLIKTRGQQVTLSCSPISGHRSVSWYQQTPGQGLQFLFEYFSETQRNKGNFPGRFSGRQFSNSRSEMNVSTLELGDSALYLCASSPRLAGQETQYFGPGTRLLVL.

The chain carries TRBV7-8 and TRBJ1-1; no definite D call. Germline CDR1 and CDR2: SGHVS and FQNEAQ. Trimming took 2 bases from V and 0 from J, leaving 10 bases between them. The CDR3 covers 15 residues. The CDR3 sequence is CASSLRGQLNTEAFF. The CDR3 DNA sequence: TGTGCCAGCAGCTTAAGAGGGCAGCTGAACACTGAAGCTTTCTTT.